This TCR beta chain was identified during a study of CD4 T cells in relation to SARS-CoV-2 and coronaviruses. The unexposed donors gave CD4+ T cells in about 2010-2019, prior to COVID-19. The cells were cultured for around ten days before CD4+ T cells were isolated. Measured with immunoSEQ multiplex PCR; TCRdb has only the in-frame clones, and not every one. The sample lists about 18,000 clones; around three quarters were seen once. V lost 4 bases, J lost 0 bases, and 10 bases stayed unmatched. This CDR3 contains 17 residues. Germline lookup yields CDR1 SGHRS and CDR2 YFSETQ. On this clone: The target antigen is unknown.

The TCR comes from a human donor in good health. The chain recombines TRBV5-1 with TRBJ2-1, with 7 bases aligning to TRBD2. The sequenced sample consisted of CD4+ T cells from PBMCs, cultured in vitro. As DNA, the CDR3 is TGCGCCAGCAGCCCGGAGAGCGGCGGGAGCTCCTACAATGAGCAGTTCTTC. Protein sequence: CASSPESGGSSYNEQFF.